These T cell receptor beta chains were read from a single sample in a study of early T cells in non-severe SARS-CoV-2 infection. MiXCR, run by TCRdb on the 5' RACE reads, gives a single entry per CDR3 protein. Of 25,000 to 30,000 distinct CDR3 sequences listed, under 10% are singletons. Sequenced: whole blood. These receptor sequences come from an adult who was a healthcare worker with PCR-confirmed SARS-CoV-2 infection or an uninfected control (not recorded which). Each CDR3 is given with its conserved first and last residue. The D gene is left open where the match is weak. Size tells how often a clone was seen (once, few, many) or the class of an expanded clone, and some rows leave it out.

abundance,j_gene,v_gene,d_gene,CDR3aa,CDR3nt
NA,TRBJ1-5,TRBV6-5,NA,CASSFSGQPQHF,TGTGCCAGCAGTTTCTCCGGTCAGCCCCAGCATTTT
many,TRBJ2-5,TRBV6-2/TRBV6-3,NA,CASSYTLLTREETQYF,TGTGCCAGCAGTTACACCCTACTAACCAGGGAGGAGACCCAGTACTTC
many,TRBJ2-5,TRBV11-3,TRBD1,CASSRGTEGTQYF,TGTGCCAGCAGCCGTGGGACAGAAGGGACCCAGTACTTC
many,TRBJ1-5,TRBV2,NA,CASSVIDDYSNQPQHF,TGTGCCAGCAGTGTAATAGATGACTATAGCAATCAGCCCCAGCATTTT
many,TRBJ1-1,TRBV18,NA,CASSESRGSEAFF,TGTGCCAGCTCAGAATCCAGGGGCAGTGAAGCTTTCTTT
many,TRBJ2-5,TRBV7-9,TRBD1,CASSFGSGGEETQYF,TGTGCCAGCAGCTTCGGTTCAGGGGGCGAAGAGACCCAGTACTTC
NA,TRBJ2-1,TRBV9,NA,CASSVVRGGDNNEQFF,TGTGCCAGCAGCGTAGTACGGGGAGGGGACAACAATGAGCAGTTCTTC
many,TRBJ2-3,TRBV7-6,NA,CASSDKDSTDTQYF,TGTGCCAGCAGCGATAAGGACAGCACAGATACGCAGTATTTT
few,TRBJ1-1,TRBV5-1,NA,CASNRDHDTEAFF,TGCGCCAGCAACAGGGATCACGACACTGAAGCTTTCTTT
medium-sized,TRBJ2-5,TRBV7-2,NA,CASSSTGRYRQETQYF,TGTGCCAGCAGCTCCACAGGGCGCTACCGACAAGAGACCCAGTACTTC
many,TRBJ1-1,TRBV7-6,TRBD1,CASSLFGTGSEAFF,TGTGCCAGCAGCTTATTCGGGACAGGGAGTGAAGCTTTCTTT
many,TRBJ1-6,TRBV7-9,NA,CASSTTGTWGSPLHF,TGTGCCAGCAGCACAACCGGGACTTGGGGGTCACCCCTCCACTTT
many,TRBJ2-1,TRBV6-1,TRBD2,CASTVSGGGYNEQFF,TGTGCCAGCACTGTTAGCGGGGGCGGCTACAATGAGCAGTTCTTC
medium-sized,TRBJ1-2,TRBV6-5,NA,CASSADLVVKGGYTF,TGTGCCAGCAGTGCGGATTTAGTAGTTAAAGGTGGCTACACCTTC
many,TRBJ1-2,TRBV27,NA,CASSFYGTALGGYTF,TGTGCCAGCAGTTTCTACGGGACCGCCCTAGGTGGCTACACCTTC
many,TRBJ1-2,TRBV3-1,NA,CASSQETGMYGYTF,TGTGCCAGCAGCCAAGAAACAGGAATGTATGGCTACACCTTC
many,TRBJ1-2,TRBV28,NA,CASSLGSGGYTF,TGTGCCAGCAGTTTGGGGTCTGGTGGCTACACCTTC
NA,TRBJ2-7,TRBV7-2,TRBD1,CASRFHGQGPYEQYF,TGTGCCAGCAGATTCCACGGACAGGGACCCTACGAGCAGTACTTC
NA,TRBJ2-1,TRBV12-3/TRBV12-4,TRBD2,CASSLTSGGLSYNEQFF,TGTGCCAGCAGTTTAACTAGCGGGGGCCTATCCTACAATGAGCAGTTCTTC
many,TRBJ2-1,TRBV10-3,NA,CAISETGTTNEQFF,TGTGCCATCAGTGAAACAGGGACGACGAATGAGCAGTTCTTC
NA,TRBJ2-7,TRBV6-5,NA,CASRRGNSYEQYF,TGTGCCAGCAGACGGGGTAACTCCTACGAGCAGTACTTC
few,TRBJ2-3,TRBV5-1,NA,CASSLESTDTQYF,TGCGCCAGCAGCTTGGAATCGACAGATACGCAGTATTTT
many,TRBJ1-4,TRBV7-8,NA,CASSPTRLNEKLFF,TGTGCCAGCAGCCCTACGAGGTTGAATGAAAAACTGTTTTTT
many,TRBJ2-7,TRBV5-6,NA,CASSPVGALSYEQYF,TGTGCCAGCAGCCCAGTCGGGGCCCTGTCCTACGAGCAGTACTTC
NA,TRBJ2-7,TRBV20-1,NA,CSASLVSYEQYF,TGCAGTGCTAGCTTGGTATCCTACGAGCAGTACTTC
few,TRBJ1-1,TRBV30,TRBD1,CAWSGTAYTEAFF,TGTGCCTGGTCCGGGACAGCCTACACTGAAGCTTTCTTT
many,TRBJ2-5,TRBV2,NA,CASSMTQETQYF,TGTGCCAGCAGTATGACCCAAGAGACCCAGTACTTC
medium-sized,TRBJ1-2,TRBV3-2,NA,CASLEGFVDGGYTF,TGTGCCAGCCTAGAGGGGTTTGTCGATGGCGGCTACACCTTC
few,TRBJ2-1,TRBV11-2,NA,CASSLSLANEQFF,TGTGCCAGCAGCTTATCTCTCGCCAATGAGCAGTTCTTC
NA,TRBJ2-5,TRBV20-1,NA,CSAGVGETQYF,TGCAGTGCCGGCGTTGGGGAGACCCAGTACTTC
many,TRBJ2-7,TRBV12-3/TRBV12-4,TRBD2,CASSLTSGGAYEQYF,TGTGCCAGCAGTCTTACTAGCGGGGGGGCCTACGAGCAGTACTTC
NA,TRBJ2-7,TRBV7-9,TRBD1,CASTPSGRGTYEQYF,TGTGCCAGCACCCCCTCGGGCAGGGGGACCTACGAGCAGTACTTC
few,TRBJ2-5,TRBV12-5,TRBD1,CASASSGGTQYF,TGTGCTAGTGCCAGTTCAGGGGGGACCCAGTACTTC
few,TRBJ1-1,TRBV12-3/TRBV12-4,NA,CASILTPNTEAFF,TGTGCCAGCATCCTCACACCGAACACTGAAGCTTTCTTT
NA,TRBJ2-5,TRBV25-1,TRBD1,CASSATGQAGDPLETQYF,TGTGCCAGCAGTGCGACAGGACAGGCCGGGGACCCGCTAGAGACCCAGTACTTC
many,TRBJ1-2,TRBV11-2,NA,CASSYESAGYTF,TGTGCCAGCAGCTACGAGTCGGCTGGCTACACCTTC
NA,TRBJ1-2,TRBV20-1,NA,CSARPSVGPYGYTF,TGCAGTGCTAGACCCTCCGTGGGGCCGTATGGCTACACCTTC
few,TRBJ2-7,TRBV18,TRBD1,CASSPNSGTGGYEQYF,TGTGCCAGCTCACCAAACTCCGGGACAGGGGGCTACGAGCAGTACTTC
NA,TRBJ2-1,TRBV29-1,TRBD1,CSVEGTGGSFF,TGCAGCGTTGAAGGGACAGGGGGCTCCTTCTTC
many,TRBJ1-5,TRBV6-5,TRBD1,CASGTAYQPQHF,TGTGCCAGCGGGACAGCTTATCAGCCCCAGCATTTT
NA,TRBJ2-2,TRBV7-6,TRBD2,CASSGSGGPVGELFF,TGTGCCAGCAGCGGTAGCGGGGGGCCTGTCGGGGAGCTGTTTTTT
few,TRBJ2-1,TRBV11-2,NA,CASSLPGAYNEQFF,TGTGCCAGCAGCCTCCCGGGGGCCTACAATGAGCAGTTCTTC
medium-sized,TRBJ1-5,TRBV9,NA,CASSESAFNQPQHF,TGTGCCAGCAGCGAATCAGCTTTCAATCAGCCCCAGCATTTT
many,TRBJ2-3,TRBV7-2,NA,CASSLLSSTDTQYF,TGTGCCAGCAGCTTACTGTCTAGCACAGATACGCAGTATTTT
few,TRBJ2-1,TRBV20-1,TRBD2,CSATRRRTSGGRYNEQFF,TGCAGTGCTACCCGAAGGCGGACTAGCGGGGGAAGATACAATGAGCAGTTCTTC
many,TRBJ1-5,TRBV4-1,NA,CASSRGLRQPQHF,TGCGCCAGCAGCCGCGGACTGAGACAGCCCCAGCATTTT
few,TRBJ2-5,TRBV10-3,NA,CAIRPDQETQYF,TGTGCCATCCGTCCAGACCAAGAGACCCAGTACTTC
many,TRBJ2-2,TRBV6-2/TRBV6-3,TRBD1,CASSFWTGDSGELFF,TGTGCCAGCAGTTTTTGGACAGGGGATTCCGGGGAGCTGTTTTTT
many,TRBJ2-5,TRBV29-1,TRBD1,CSVKGTGVQETQYF,TGCAGCGTTAAGGGGACAGGAGTTCAAGAGACCCAGTACTTC
NA,TRBJ2-6,TRBV24-1,NA,CVTSGQGGSYSGANVLTF,TGTGTCACCAGTGGTCAAGGCGGCAGCTACTCTGGGGCCAACGTCCTGACTTTC
few,TRBJ2-2,TRBV15,TRBD2,CATSTPYYSGGNTGELFF,TGTGCCACCAGCACCCCCTATTACAGCGGGGGGAATACCGGGGAGCTGTTTTTT
NA,TRBJ1-1,TRBV29-1,NA,CSVAAGNQNTEAFF,TGCAGCGTTGCGGCTGGGAACCAGAACACTGAAGCTTTCTTT